This T cell receptor (beta chain) was identified during a study of identifying expanded T cells in peripheral blood. Generated by immunoSEQ multiplex PCR, the TCRdb table keeps only in-frame clones and is missing some. Here the sample spans tens of thousands of clones, 75% to 90% being singletons. Losses at the gene ends were 0 bases for V and 6 bases for J; bases not matched to a gene: 1. Germline V CDR1 and CDR2: SGHTA, FQGNSA. The CDR3 has 14 amino acids. This TCR was sampled from a person aged 18 to 69 in good health. This chain joins TRBV7-2 and TRBJ2-1; 8 bases are a match to TRBD2. Sequencing was done on a sample of blood. CDR3 DNA sequence: TGTGCCAGCAGCTTAGCGCGGGGGGTCAATGAGCAGTTCTTC. This encodes CASSLARGVNEQFF. Variable domain in full (rest from reference TRBV7-2 and TRBJ2-1): GAGVSQSPSNKVTEKGKDVELRCDPISGHTALYWYRQSLGQGLEFLIYFQGNSAPDKSGLPSDRFSAERTGGSVSTLTIQRTQQEDSAVYLCASSLARGVNEQFFGPGTRLTVL.